Listed below are T cell receptor beta chains from one sample, sequenced in a study of shared clonotypes between healthy human individuals. Sequencing used immunoSEQ multiplex PCR; TCRdb keeps in-frame clones, though not all of them. The table has more than 2 million clones, 90% to 96% seen once. Sequenced: naive CD4+ T cells sorted from blood. The receptor source for this set is a man aged 18 to 29 in good health. The CDR3 runs from the conserved cysteine through the conserved F or W. The D gene is left open where the match is weak. The size entry is marked missing in some rows and otherwise reads once, few, many or a size class.

>once|TRBJ2-1|TRBV2|.
CASNPVTRYNEQFF
TGTGCCAGCAATCCCGTGACGAGGTACAATGAGCAGTTCTTC
>once|TRBJ2-7|TRBV2|.
CASSTRVYEQYF
TGTGCCAGCAGTACCAGGGTATACGAGCAGTACTTC
>once|TRBJ2-7|TRBV9|.
CASSVEEKPPYEQYF
TGTGCCAGCAGCGTAGAAGAGAAGCCTCCCTACGAGCAGTACTTC
>.|TRBJ1-5|TRBV2|.
CASSGQGSNQPQHF
TGTGCCAGCAGTGGCCAGGGGAGCAATCAGCCCCAGCATTTT
>.|TRBJ2-7|TRBV7-2|TRBD2
CASSQYSGNPYEQYF
TGTGCCAGCAGCCAGTATAGCGGGAACCCCTACGAGCAGTACTTC
>once|TRBJ1-2|TRBV29-1|.
CSVEAWAAGYGYTF
TGCAGCGTTGAAGCGTGGGCCGCTGGCTATGGCTACACCTTC
>.|TRBJ2-5|TRBV6-1|.
CASSGDRMETQYF
TGTGCCAGCAGCGGGGACCGGATGGAGACCCAGTACTTC
>once|TRBJ2-7|TRBV28|.
CASSIDYEQYF
TGTGCCAGCAGTATTGATTACGAGCAGTACTTC
>.|TRBJ2-2|TRBV10-3|TRBD1
CAIRTGSNTGELFF
TGTGCCATCAGGACAGGGAGTAACACCGGGGAGCTGTTTTTT
>.|TRBJ1-2|TRBV6-1|TRBD1
CASSQTGANYGYTF
TGTGCCAGCAGCCAGACAGGGGCTAACTATGGCTACACCTTC
>.|TRBJ1-6|TRBV30|.
CAWGRDNSPLHF
TGTGCCTGGGGACGGGATAATTCACCCCTCCACTTT
>.|TRBJ1-3|TRBV9|.
CASSAQPAGNTIYF
TGTGCCAGCAGCGCCCAACCGGCTGGAAACACCATATATTTT
>.|TRBJ2-7|TRBV2|TRBD1
CASSGGTGTGDEQYF
TGTGCCAGCAGTGGAGGAACCGGGACAGGAGACGAGCAGTACTTC
>once|TRBJ2-5|TRBV7-2|.
CASSLPALETQYF
TGTGCCAGCAGCTTGCCAGCGTTGGAGACCCAGTACTTC
>.|TRBJ1-6|TRBV19|.
CASTTRPHNSPLHF
TGTGCCAGTACCACAAGGCCCCATAATTCACCCCTCCACTTT
>.|TRBJ2-7|TRBV5-8|TRBD1
CASSLERTGPYEQYF
TGTGCCAGCAGCTTGGAGAGGACAGGCCCCTACGAGCAGTACTTC
>.|TRBJ2-1|TRBV28|.
CASSLVHEKGRGTPNEQFF
TGTGCCAGCAGTTTGGTCCACGAGAAAGGCCGCGGTACCCCCAATGAGCAGTTCTTC
>.|TRBJ1-2|TRBV7-2|.
CASRKDRLYGYTF
TGTGCCAGCAGGAAGGACCGACTCTATGGCTACACCTTC
>.|TRBJ2-3|TRBV2|.
CASTNTNTQYF
TGTGCCAGCACTAATACGAATACGCAGTATTTT
>.|TRBJ2-1|TRBV4-1|.
CASSQGLVNEQFF
TGCGCCAGCAGCCAAGGACTTGTCAATGAGCAGTTCTTC
>few|TRBJ2-3|TRBV4-1|TRBD2
CASSPGLAETDTQYF
TGCGCCAGCAGCCCAGGACTAGCGGAAACAGATACGCAGTATTTT
>.|TRBJ2-5|TRBV7-9|.
CASSLAGWIETQYF
TGTGCCAGCAGCTTAGCCGGCTGGATAGAGACCCAGTACTTC
>.|TRBJ1-4|TRBV30|.
CAWSVLKTNEKLFF
TGTGCCTGGAGTGTACTTAAAACTAATGAAAAACTGTTTTTT
>once|TRBJ1-4|TRBV7-9|.
CASSWTETSEKLFF
TGTGCCAGCAGCTGGACCGAGACGAGTGAAAAACTGTTTTTT
>.|TRBJ2-5|TRBV11-3|TRBD1
CASSPGGQGKETQYF
TGTGCCAGCAGCCCGGGTGGACAGGGTAAAGAGACCCAGTACTTC
>.|TRBJ1-4|TRBV7-9|.
CASSIGATNEKLFF
TGTGCCAGCAGTATCGGTGCAACTAATGAAAAACTGTTTTTT
>.|TRBJ2-1|TRBV6-6|TRBD2
CASRLKAGVRDEQFF
TGTGCCAGCAGACTAAAAGCGGGAGTTCGGGATGAGCAGTTCTTC
>.|TRBJ2-3|TRBV10-3|.
CAISDKGPIDTQYF
TGTGCCATCAGCGACAAAGGTCCCATAGATACGCAGTATTTT
>.|TRBJ2-3|TRBV5-6|.
CASSYAGLGDTQYF
TGTGCCAGCAGCTACGCGGGTCTAGGGGATACGCAGTATTTT
>.|TRBJ1-4|TRBV6-1|.
CASSAAFGSNEKLFF
TGTGCCAGCAGCGCTGCCTTTGGTTCTAATGAAAAACTGTTTTTT
>.|TRBJ1-2|TRBV6-6|.
CASSRDPENYGYTF
TGTGCCAGCAGCCGGGACCCTGAGAACTATGGCTACACCTTC
>.|TRBJ2-1|TRBV7-2|.
CASSLALLTNEQFF
TGTGCCAGCAGCTTAGCGCTGTTAACCAATGAGCAGTTCTTC
>.|TRBJ2-3|TRBV25-1|TRBD1
CASRPGQGGITDTQYF
TGTGCCAGCAGACCGGGACAGGGAGGTATCACAGATACGCAGTATTTT
>.|TRBJ1-2|TRBV5-4|.
CASSVDGISIGYTF
TGTGCCAGCAGCGTTGACGGAATTAGTATCGGCTACACCTTC
>.|TRBJ2-7|TRBV5-6|.
CASSRRLQSYEQYF
TGTGCCAGCAGCCGGAGGTTACAGTCCTACGAGCAGTACTTC